A single sample gave rise to the 18 T cell receptor beta chains below, sequenced in a study of cytomegalovirus exposure and HLA in healthy donors. Primers included in the PCR were 60 Vbeta and 13 Jbeta primers. Using immunoSEQ multiplex PCR, the repertoire was profiled, and TCRdb retains in-frame clones only, with some absent. The sample yields roughly 100,000 clones, 75% to 90% seen once. The material sequenced was PBMCs. These receptors all stem from a man aged 25-45 years in good health and CMV-seropositive.

This chain joins TRBV7-9 and TRBJ2-7; TRBD2 might be the D (6 bases). Trimming shortened V by 3 bases and J by 5 bases, and 8 bases separated the two germline ends. CDR1 SEHNR and CDR2 FQNEAQ come from the germline V gene (reference sequence). The CDR3 runs 12 residues. The CDR3 is CASSLEGDEQYF. CDR3 DNA: TGTGCCAGCAGCTTGGAGGGAGACGAGCAGTACTTC. The full variable domain, its missing parts supplied by reference TRBV7-9 and TRBJ2-7, is DTGVSQNPRHKITKRGQNVTFRCDPISEHNRLYWYRQTLGQGPEFLTYFQNEAQLEKSRLLSDRFSAERPKGSFSTLEIQRTEQGDSAMYLCASSLEGDEQYFGPGTRLTVT.

The rearrangement links TRBV6-6 to TRBJ2-5, with 10 bases aligning to TRBD2. V gave up 8 bases and J gave up 5 bases; unmatched junction bases: 8. Germline V gene data show CDR1 as MNHNY and CDR2 as SVGAGI (reference sequence). The CDR3 has 14 amino acids. This chain's CDR3 is CASGQSGGAETQYF. The DNA for the CDR3 is TGTGCCAGCGGGCAGAGCGGGGGGGCGGAGACCCAGTACTTC.

This rearrangement joins TRBV5-5 to TRBJ2-7, with D perhaps matching TRBD1 (6 bases). CDR3 length equals 17 residues. Trimming removed 2 bases from V and 2 bases from J, with 20 bases in between. Germline V gene lookup returns CDR1 SGHKS and CDR2 YYEKEE (reference sequence). CDR3 DNA sequence: TGTGCCAGCAGCTTCCAGGACAGTTCACCCTGGCCCTACGAGCAGTACTTC. It is translated as CASSFQDSSPWPYEQYF.

The V and J genes are TRBV7-8 and TRBJ2-1, with 16 bases matching TRBD2. The V gene's germline CDR1 is SGHVS and CDR2 FQNEAQ. CDR3 length: 16 residues. V was pared by 1 base and J by 13 bases, with 7 bases of the junction left unmatched. The CDR3 DNA follows: TGTGCCAGCAGCTTAGTCGGGACTAGCGGGGGGGCAAATCAGTTCTTC. Translated, it gives CASSLVGTSGGANQFF.

J is TRBJ2-1 and V is TRBV7-9; D might be TRBD2 (6 bases). This CDR3 spans 15 amino acids. V was pared by 4 bases and J by 3 bases, with 13 bases between. Germline V gives CDR1 SEHNR, CDR2 FQNEAQ (reference sequence). For the CDR3, the DNA is TGTGCCAGCAGCTCGGGGACGGGGGACTACAATGAGCAGTTCTTC. Protein product: CASSSGTGDYNEQFF.

This rearrangement joins TRBV5-1 to TRBJ1-4, with TRBD1 identical over 9 bases. The germline gives CDR1 SGHRS, CDR2 YFSETQ. V lost 3 bases and J lost 4; bases outside the gene matches: 13. The CDR3 runs to 18 residues. This CDR3 reads CASSYNTGGRSSNEKLFF. In DNA, the CDR3 is TGCGCCAGCAGCTACAATACAGGGGGCCGTTCAAGTAATGAAAAACTGTTTTTT.

The chain links TRBV29-1 to TRBJ2-5; 10 nucleotides align to TRBD2. The J call is uncertain, as TRBJ2-7 better fits the DNA end. The CDR3 sequence is 13 residues long. Germline V gene lookup returns CDR1 SQVTM and CDR2 ANQGSEA. The CDR3 region is CSVGSGGSYEQYF. CDR3 sequence (DNA): TGCAGCGTTGGTAGCGGGGGGTCCTACGAGCAGTACTTC.

This chain uses TRBV28 with TRBJ2-2; 12 bases are shared with TRBD2. This CDR3 comprises 18 residues. CDR1 and CDR2 (germline): MDHEN, SYDVKM. V shed 6 bases and J 4 bases; nucleotides not matched to a gene: 12. The chain's CDR3 is CASSPGLAGPRGTGELFF. The CDR3 nucleotides are TGTGCCAGCAGCCCGGGACTAGCGGGCCCGCGGGGCACCGGGGAGCTGTTTTTT.

The V gene is TRBV5-6, the J gene TRBJ1-6, with 9 bases matching TRBD1. CDR1 and CDR2 (germline): SGHDT, YYEEEE. The CDR3 length is 15 residues. V lost 0 bases to trimming and J lost 6 bases; unmatched junction nucleotides: 1. In DNA form, the CDR3 reads TGTGCCAGCAGCTTGGGGGGACAGGGTAATTCACCCCTCCACTTT. Its translation: CASSLGGQGNSPLHF.

V is TRBV13 and J is TRBJ2-3, with 13 bases aligning to TRBD2. V lost 5 bases to trimming and J lost 2 bases; unmatched junction nucleotides: 4. The CDR3 extends over 16 amino acids. CDR1 PRHDT and CDR2 FYEKMQ come from the germline V gene (reference sequence). CDR3 sequence (DNA): TGTGCCAGCAGCCCGACTAGCGGGGGGCCCACAGATACGCAGTATTTT. Amino acids: CASSPTSGGPTDTQYF.

By its share, this clone is medium-sized (0.01 to 0.1%). V gene TRBV18 combines with J gene TRBJ2-6; D may be TRBD1 (6 bases). The V gene lost 4 bases and the J gene lost 0 bases, with 16 bases spanning the gap. There are 18 residues in the CDR3. Germline V gene sequence: CDR1 KGHSH, CDR2 LQKENI. DNA of the CDR3: TGTGCCAGCTCACAGGGACACGTACCCCTCTCTGGGGCCAACGTCCTGACTTTC. Translation gives CASSQGHVPLSGANVLTF.

The genes are TRBV6-1 and TRBJ2-1; TRBD2 agrees at 8 bases. J was trimmed by 4 bases and V by 8 bases; bases with no gene match: 10. CDR1 MNHNS and CDR2 SASEGT come from the germline V gene. This CDR3 region has 15 residues. The CDR3 nucleotides are TGTGCCAGCGGGGAGGCGGGGGGATCTTACAATGAGCAGTTCTTC. Protein product: CASGEAGGSYNEQFF.

The gene calls are TRBV6-1 and TRBJ2-5, with D possibly matching TRBD1 (5 bases). The J call may be mistaken, given a closer DNA end match to TRBJ2-7. This CDR3 contains 13 residues. Germline CDR1 and CDR2: MNHNS and SASEGT. CDR3 protein: CASSDQGWHEQYF. The CDR3 DNA reads as TGTGCCAGCAGTGACCAGGGATGGCACGAGCAGTACTTC.

The V gene is TRBV6-1, the J gene TRBJ2-3; D gene uncertain. CDR3 length: 15 residues. V lost 4 bases to trimming and J lost 3 bases, with 14 bases between them. Germline V gives CDR1 MNHNS, CDR2 SASEGT. DNA for the CDR3: TGTGCCAGCAGTGGCTTAGCTGTGGGTACAGATACGCAGTATTTT. This codes for CASSGLAVGTDTQYF.

The chain carries TRBV28 and TRBJ2-3, with TRBD1 matching 8 bases. The J segment lost 4 bases and the V segment lost 5 bases, leaving 8 bases of the junction unmatched. Germline lookup yields CDR1 MDHEN and CDR2 SYDVKM. The CDR3 has 15 residues. The CDR3 loop reads CASSPRQGWADTQYF. CDR3 nucleotide sequence: TGTGCCAGCAGTCCCCGACAGGGGTGGGCAGATACGCAGTATTTT.

V is TRBV10-2 and J is TRBJ2-2, with 8 bases fitting TRBD2. Losses at the gene ends were 3 bases for V and 3 bases for J; bases not matched to a gene: 3. CDR3 size: 15 residues. The germline CDR1 and CDR2 sequences are WSHSY and SAAADI. The CDR3, as DNA: TGCGCCAGCAGTGAATTGCGGGGGGACACCGGGGAGCTGTTTTTT. It translates to CASSELRGDTGELFF.

V and J are TRBV12-5 and TRBJ2-5; D gene uncertain. This CDR3 spans 12 amino acids. V dropped 0 bases and J dropped 5 bases, with 4 bases sitting between them. Germline V gene sequence: CDR1 LGHNT, CDR2 FRNRAP. For the CDR3, the DNA is TGTGCTAGTGGTTTGGTAGAGGAGACCCAGTACTTC. Its protein is CASGLVEETQYF.

The chain uses TRBV4-3 and TRBJ2-3; 14 positions match TRBD2. This CDR3 spans 16 amino acids. CDR1 and CDR2 from the germline V gene are LGHNA and YSLEER. The ends lost 4 bases at V and 3 bases at J; junction bases unmatched: 3. The CDR3 is CASSRLAGGPTDTQYF. CDR3 DNA: TGCGCCAGCAGCCGACTAGCGGGGGGGCCGACAGATACGCAGTATTTT.